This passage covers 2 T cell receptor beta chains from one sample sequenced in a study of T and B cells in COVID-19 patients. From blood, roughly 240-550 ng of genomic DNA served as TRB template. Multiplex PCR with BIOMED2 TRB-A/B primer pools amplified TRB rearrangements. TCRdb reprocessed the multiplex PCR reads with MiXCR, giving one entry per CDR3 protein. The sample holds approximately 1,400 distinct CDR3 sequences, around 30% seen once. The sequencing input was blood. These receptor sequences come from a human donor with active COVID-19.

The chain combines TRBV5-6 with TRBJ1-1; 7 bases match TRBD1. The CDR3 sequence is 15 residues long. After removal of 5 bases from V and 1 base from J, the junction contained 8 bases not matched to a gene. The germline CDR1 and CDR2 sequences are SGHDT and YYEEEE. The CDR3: CASRGGGAGNTEAFF. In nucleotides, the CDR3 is TGTGCCAGCAGGGGAGGGGGCGCAGGGAACACTGAAGCTTTCTTT.

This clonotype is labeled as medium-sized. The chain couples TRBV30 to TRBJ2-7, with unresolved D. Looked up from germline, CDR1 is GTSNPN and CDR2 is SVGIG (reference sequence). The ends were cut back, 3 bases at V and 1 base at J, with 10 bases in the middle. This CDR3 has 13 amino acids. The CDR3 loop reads CAWRRLESYEQYF. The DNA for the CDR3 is TGTGCCTGGAGGAGACTCGAATCCTACGAGCAGTACTTC. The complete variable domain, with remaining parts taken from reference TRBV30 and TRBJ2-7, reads SQTIHQWPATLVQPVGSPLSLECTVEGTSNPNLYWYRQAAGRGLQLLFYSVGIGQISSEVPQNLSASRPQDRQFILSSKKLLLSDSGFYLCAWRRLESYEQYFGPGTRLTVT.